The 14 T cell receptor beta chains below come from one sample, sequenced in a study of Ad26.COV2.S vaccination and SARS-CoV-2 variants. Method: immunoSEQ multiplex PCR; TCRdb's copy keeps in-frame clones and lacks some. Counted here are 510,000 or so clones, 87% occurring once; the ten biggest clones make up roughly 13%. Treatment noted: 15 to 20 received Ad26.COV2.S at low or high dose, single or two shots; 5 received placebo; per-sample allocation not given. Collection of samples fell on day 63 after the first vaccine or placebo injection. The material sequenced was peripheral blood, taken in a trial of Ad26.COV2.S vaccine versus placebo. The receptors come from a person between 18 and 65 years old who received the Ad26.COV2.S COVID-19 vaccine or a placebo.

This rearrangement joins TRBV28 to TRBJ1-2, with D unresolved. Trimming left V 5 bases short and J 6 bases short, with 19 bases between. Germline V gene lookup returns CDR1 MDHEN and CDR2 SYDVKM. The CDR3 length is 15 residues. CDR3 coding DNA: TGTGCCAGCAGTCCCCTACTGTTGGCGGTAAATGGCTACACCTTC. Residues: CASSPLLLAVNGYTF.

This sequence joins TRBV7-2 and TRBJ1-5; D gene ambiguous. Germline V gene sequence: CDR1 SGHTA, CDR2 FQGNSA. This CDR3 is built from 14 residues. Trimming took 6 bases from V and 0 from J, leaving 9 bases between them. CDR3 nucleotide sequence: TGTGCCAGCAGGTCGGGATATAGCAATCAGCCCCAGCATTTT. Its protein product is CASRSGYSNQPQHF.

The chain joins TRBV2 to TRBJ2-1, with D perhaps TRBD2 (6 bases). V dropped 1 base and J dropped 12 bases, with 22 bases sitting between them. This CDR3 has 16 residues. The germline gives CDR1 SNHLY, CDR2 FYNNEI. In DNA, the CDR3 is TGTGCCAGCAGTGAAGAAGAGGGTGGAGGGGCGACCGTGCAGTTCTTC. Amino acids: CASSEEEGGGATVQFF.

This chain uses TRBV10-3 with TRBJ2-7; 8 bases line up with TRBD2. V gave up 3 bases and J gave up 6 bases; unmatched junction bases: 4. The CDR3 runs to 13 residues. CDR1 and CDR2 (germline): ENHRY, SYGVKD. Written as DNA, the CDR3 is TGTGCCATCAGTGACGGGAGGGCCGCCGAGCAGTACTTC. It yields the protein CAISDGRAAEQYF.

The chain combines TRBV28 with TRBJ2-2; D unresolved. Germline V lookup: CDR1 MDHEN, CDR2 SYDVKM. V was shortened by 5 bases and J by 8 bases, with 9 bases between the two germline ends. The CDR3 loop spans 12 amino acids. CDR3 residues: CASSPFLGELFF. Here the CDR3 DNA reads TGTGCCAGCAGTCCATTTTTGGGGGAGCTGTTTTTT.

The rearrangement joins TRBV15 to TRBJ1-5; D gene ambiguous. This CDR3 has 13 amino acids. Germline V lookup: CDR1 LNHNV, CDR2 YYDKDF (reference sequence). V dropped 6 bases and J dropped 5 bases, with 11 bases sitting between them. CDR3 nucleotides: TGTGCCACCAGGGGGTGGGGAGATCAGCCCCAGCATTTT. Amino acid sequence: CATRGWGDQPQHF.

The rearrangement links TRBV7-2 to TRBJ2-7; 13 bases match TRBD2. With 5 bases clipped from V and 2 bases from J, the junction kept 6 bases outside the gene matches. The CDR3 consists of 16 residues. The germline V gene has CDR1 SGHTA and CDR2 FQGNSA. CDR3 amino acids: CASSDPGLAGAYEQYF. CDR3 DNA sequence: TGTGCCAGCAGCGATCCTGGACTAGCGGGAGCCTACGAGCAGTACTTC.

In this sample, this clone turned up once. The gene calls are TRBV28 and TRBJ2-5; TRBD1 matches 8 bases. V lost 2 bases, J lost 4 bases, and 3 bases stayed unmatched. This CDR3 has 14 amino acids. Germline-derived CDR1 and CDR2 are MDHEN and SYDVKM. The CDR3 DNA reads as TGTGCCAGCAGTTTACAGGGGGCTAGAGAGACCCAGTACTTC. Its protein is CASSLQGARETQYF.

This clone occurred a few times. This sequence joins TRBV19 and TRBJ1-5, with D possibly matching TRBD1 (6 bases). The V and J ends lost 7 bases and 4 bases respectively, with 20 bases between them. The V gene's germline CDR1 is LNHDA and CDR2 SQIVND (reference sequence). The CDR3 extends over 16 amino acids. The CDR3 spells CASNQSPGQRNQPQHF. CDR3 in DNA: TGTGCCAGTAATCAATCCCCAGGACAGAGAAATCAGCCCCAGCATTTT. The full variable domain, its missing parts supplied by reference TRBV19 and TRBJ1-5, is DGGITQSPKYLFRKEGQNVTLSCEQNLNHDAMYWYRQDPGQGLRLIYYSQIVNDFQKGDIAEGYSVSREKKESFPLTVTSAQKNPTAFYLCASNQSPGQRNQPQHFGDGTRLSIL.

The chain couples TRBV28 to TRBJ2-5; TRBD2 aligns across 9 bases. CDR1 is MDHEN and CDR2 is SYDVKM in the germline V gene. CDR3 length: 14 amino acids. V shed 5 bases, J shed 6 bases, and the junction held 7 bases outside the gene matches. CDR3 region: CASSPQGTSKTQYF. The CDR3 DNA sequence: TGTGCCAGCAGTCCCCAGGGGACTAGCAAGACCCAGTACTTC.

There are a few counts of this clone. The chain is built from TRBV2 and TRBJ1-5, with a possible D match to TRBD1 (6 bases). Trimming cost V 8 bases and J 3 bases, with 8 bases left between them. CDR3 length: 12 amino acids. From germline, CDR1 is SNHLY and CDR2 FYNNEI. The CDR3 sequence is CASQGYNQPQHF. CDR3 bases: TGTGCCAGCCAGGGGTACAATCAGCCCCAGCATTTT.

The V gene is TRBV6-2 or TRBV6-3, the J gene TRBJ1-2; TRBD1 agrees at 7 bases. CDR1 is MNHEY and CDR2 is SVGEGT in the germline V gene. V shed 5 bases and J 4 bases; nucleotides not matched to a gene: 7. The CDR3 is 14 amino acids. CDR3 bases: TGTGCCAGCAGTCAAACGACAGGGATCTATGGCTACACCTTC. The encoded protein is CASSQTTGIYGYTF.

The V and J genes are TRBV27 and TRBJ2-2; possibly TRBD1 or TRBD2 for D (6 bases each). There are 13 residues in the CDR3. Trimming shortened V by 6 bases and J by 6 bases, and 11 bases separated the two germline ends. The germline gives CDR1 MNHEY, CDR2 SMNVEV (reference sequence). The CDR3 loop reads CASSLRGAGELFF. The CDR3 DNA reads TGTGCCAGCAGCCTAAGGGGGGCCGGGGAGCTGTTTTTT.

This clone was detected once. The chain joins TRBV9 to TRBJ2-1, with 8 bases that match TRBD1. The V and J ends lost 4 bases and 5 bases, in that order; junction bases with no gene match: 2. The CDR3 runs to 13 residues. CDR1 is SGDLS and CDR2 is YYNGEE in the germline V gene. The CDR3 DNA reads TGTGCCAGCAGCAGGACAGGGAACAATGAGCAGTTCTTC. Translation: CASSRTGNNEQFF.